This TCR beta chain is from a study of early T cells in non-severe SARS-CoV-2 infection. Study results and caveats: VDJdb matching, biased toward anti-spike CD8 responses, missed private and CD4 specificities.

The CDR3 totals 12 residues. CDR1 is LGHDT, CDR2 YNNKEL, per germline (reference sequence). The germline V and J ends were trimmed by 4 bases and 4 bases, with 4 bases remaining between them. Attached unique molecular identifiers marked individual cDNA molecules. MiXCR was run by TCRdb on the 5' RACE reads, yielding one entry per CDR3 protein. The sample carries around 60,000 distinct CDR3 sequences, roughly a tenth recorded once. This clonotype appeared a few times. Its antigen is unidentified. The sample was whole blood. The receptor comes from an adult who was a healthcare worker with PCR-confirmed SARS-CoV-2 infection or an uninfected control (not recorded which). The chain links TRBV3-1 to TRBJ2-2, with no clear D. The CDR3 DNA follows: TGTGCCAGCAGCCTCGTCACCGGGGAGCTGTTTTTT. This encodes CASSLVTGELFF.